One sample yielded the 21 T cell receptor beta chains listed below, sequenced in a study of metastatic and nonmetastatic thyroid tumors (dated by TCRdb to the early 2020s). No patient had received any treatment before thyroid surgery. Receptor libraries were prepared by PCR. Sequencing used an Illumina HiSeq 4000. The public reads were run again by TCRdb, first through fastp at Q25 and then through MiXCR, and only productive beta chains were kept. The sample includes 40,000 or so clones, with about 15% observed a single time. More than 9% of the sample is held by the ten biggest clonotypes. Sequencing used tumor tissue. These receptors all stem from a female donor with papillary thyroid cancer or a benign thyroid nodule (not recorded which). Some clones in this sample may be carry-over from other donors' samples.

At least ten counts were recorded for this clone. V gene TRBV20-1 combines with J gene TRBJ2-5; no firm D call. CDR1 DFQATT and CDR2 SNEGSKA come from the germline V gene (reference sequence). The CDR3 runs 13 residues. Trimming cost V 1 base and J 0 bases, with 6 bases left between them. CDR3 region: CSARVPYQETQYF. The CDR3 DNA follows: TGCAGTGCTAGAGTGCCTTACCAAGAGACCCAGTACTTC.

Remarks on this clone: This may be a read error: a much more frequent sequence differs by one nucleotide. The chain recombines TRBV28 with TRBJ2-1; no clear D. The CDR3 contains 13 residues. V lost 5 bases, J lost 7 bases, and 12 bases lay in between. Germline V gene data show CDR1 as MDHEN and CDR2 as SYDVKM. The CDR3 region has the DNA TGTGCCAGCAGTGCCATCGGGTTTAATGAGCAGTTCTTC. It is translated as CASSAIGFNEQFF.

This clone occurred many times. The chain has TRBV28 and TRBJ2-2; TRBD1 agrees at 9 bases. The germline CDR1 and CDR2 sequences are MDHEN and SYDVKM. The CDR3 totals 15 residues. J lost 7 bases, V lost 6 bases, and 9 bases had no gene match. The CDR3 DNA reads TGTGCCAGCAGCACCATGGGACAGGGTGGCGGGGAGCTGTTTTTT. Protein product: CASSTMGQGGGELFF.

The gene calls are TRBV20-1 and TRBJ1-2; maybe TRBD1 (5 bases). Germline V gene data show CDR1 as DFQATT and CDR2 as SNEGSKA (reference sequence). The ends were cut back, 1 base at V and 6 bases at J, with 15 bases in the middle. The CDR3 contains 14 residues. The CDR3 bases are TGCAGTGCTAGAGGGGCTCCAGGGAATGATGGCTACACCTTC. Its protein is CSARGAPGNDGYTF.

This clone was found a few times. This may be a read error: a much more frequent sequence differs by one nucleotide. The chain recombines TRBV25-1 with TRBJ2-3; D call uncertain. Germline CDR1 MGHDK, CDR2 SYGVNS. The CDR3 runs to 15 residues. Trimming stripped 5 bases from V and 0 bases from J, with 12 bases between. The CDR3: CASSWSPPSTDTQYF. In DNA, the CDR3 is TGTGCCAGCAGTTGGTCTCCGCCTAGCACAGATACGCAGTATTTT.

In its sample, this clone was seen many times. The J gene is TRBJ2-7, the V gene TRBV11-2; TRBD2 matches 15 bases. Germline V gene data show CDR1 as SGHAT and CDR2 as FQNNGV. The CDR3 has 17 residues. V dropped 5 bases and J dropped 3; count of bases not matched to a gene: 8. The CDR3 nucleotides are TGTGCCAGCAGCACCGGACTAGCGGGAGGGCCTGACTACGAGCAGTACTTC. It encodes CASSTGLAGGPDYEQYF.

This clone was detected ten times or more. The chain is built from TRBV19 and TRBJ1-5; D is undetermined. This CDR3 contains 15 residues. From germline, CDR1 is LNHDA and CDR2 SQIVND (reference sequence). V lost 9 bases and J 6 bases, leaving 21 bases between the germline ends. The CDR3 here is CARTAREGGRQPQHF. The CDR3 region has the DNA TGTGCCAGAACGGCCCGGGAGGGAGGCCGTCAGCCCCAGCATTTT.

In its sample, this clone was seen many times. The V and J genes are TRBV10-2 and TRBJ2-2; a weak D match, TRBD2 (5 bases). Germline V gene lookup returns CDR1 WSHSY and CDR2 SAAADI. With 7 bases removed from V and 2 bases from J, the gap between germline ends came to 11 bases. This CDR3 is built from 14 residues. CDR3 sequence: CASIDRENTGELFF. CDR3 in DNA: TGCGCCAGCATTGACCGGGAAAACACCGGGGAGCTGTTTTTT.

This clone was seen many times. The same CDR3 also results from other DNA sequences found in this sample. The rearrangement links TRBV6-2 or TRBV6-3 to TRBJ1-5; D is unresolved. This CDR3 is built from 14 residues. Germline V gives CDR1 MNHEY, CDR2 SVGEGT. V lost 5 bases, J lost 4 bases, and 12 bases lay in between. The CDR3 DNA reads as TGTGCCAGCAGTCCCGGACGGATGAATCAGCCCCAGCATTTT. Its protein product is CASSPGRMNQPQHF.

The rearrangement joins TRBV19 to TRBJ2-7, with D perhaps matching TRBD1 (6 bases). V lost 7 bases and J lost 3, with 22 bases in between. Germline CDR1 LNHDA, CDR2 SQIVND (reference sequence). The CDR3 is made up of 16 amino acids. CDR3 DNA: TGTGCCAGTATTTCCCAAGGGGTGGACAGCCACTACGAGCAGTACTTC. It translates to CASISQGVDSHYEQYF.

The table lists this clone with many counts. This rearrangement joins TRBV12-3 or TRBV12-4 to TRBJ2-7; 7 positions match TRBD2. V dropped 2 bases and J dropped 2; count of bases not matched to a gene: 3. This CDR3 contains 14 residues. The DNA for the CDR3 is TGTGCCAGCAGTTTACAGCGGGGTCCCTACGAGCAGTACTTC. It specifies CASSLQRGPYEQYF.

This clone was observed many times. The CDR3 sequence is CASKRLAGRVDYEQYF. The CDR3 bases are TGTGCCAGCAAGAGACTAGCGGGAAGGGTTGACTACGAGCAGTACTTC. The chain recombines TRBV6-1 with TRBJ2-7, with TRBD2 identical over 11 bases. With 7 bases clipped from V and 3 bases from J, the junction kept 11 bases outside the gene matches. The germline gives CDR1 MNHNS, CDR2 SASEGT. The CDR3 extends over 16 amino acids.

This clone was detected ten times or more. The chain couples TRBV19 to TRBJ1-5, with D unclear. CDR1 and CDR2 from the germline V gene are LNHDA and SQIVND (reference sequence). The length of the CDR3 is 13 residues. Trimming took 7 bases from V and 3 from J, leaving 10 bases between them. The CDR3 loop reads CASKGQYNQPQHF. CDR3 nucleotide sequence: TGTGCCAGTAAAGGGCAGTACAATCAGCCCCAGCATTTT. Supplemented by reference TRBV19 and TRBJ1-5, the full variable domain reads DGGITQSPKYLFRKEGQNVTLSCEQNLNHDAMYWYRQDPGQGLRLIYYSQIVNDFQKGDIAEGYSVSREKKESFPLTVTSAQKNPTAFYLCASKGQYNQPQHFGDGTRLSIL.

This clone was recorded many times. A junction end diverges from the germline sequence, so it may reflect a read error. Other DNA sequences in the same sample also yield this CDR3. The J gene is TRBJ1-1, the V gene TRBV18; the D gene is possibly TRBD1 (6 bases). The CDR3 extends over 13 amino acids. CDR1 and CDR2 (germline): KGHSH, LQKENI. This CDR3 is CATSTGSNTEAFF. The CDR3 DNA sequence: TGTGCCACCTCGACAGGTTCGAACACTGAAGCCTTCTTT.

This clone has a count of ten or more. The chain is built from TRBV28 and TRBJ2-7; 8 positions agree with TRBD1. This CDR3 region has 15 residues. Germline V gives CDR1 MDHEN, CDR2 SYDVKM. The V and J ends lost 5 bases and 3 bases, in that order; junction bases with no gene match: 9. The CDR3 is CASSQSGGGFYEQYF. DNA of the CDR3: TGTGCCAGCAGTCAATCAGGGGGCGGTTTCTACGAGCAGTACTTC.

About this clone: An end of the junction differs from the germline gene, which may be a read error. This chain joins TRBV11-3 and TRBJ1-2; D is unresolved. Germline V gene lookup returns CDR1 SGHNT and CDR2 YENEEA. The CDR3 contains 12 residues. CDR3: CAISLYVVGYTF. The CDR3 DNA is TGTGCCATCAGCTTATATGTGGTGGGCTACACCTTC.

This clone was seen only a few times. This may arise from a read error, as a much more abundant clone is one base away. The chain links TRBV12-3 or TRBV12-4 to TRBJ1-2; D is ambiguous. V was shortened by 2 bases and J by 7 bases, with 5 bases between the two germline ends. CDR3 length: 11 residues. CDR3 nucleotides: TGTGCCAGCAGTTTAACGCTTGGCTACACCTTC. Residues: CASSLTLGYTF.

This clone was picked up many times. This chain uses TRBV5-1 with TRBJ1-1; D not resolved. CDR1 and CDR2 (germline): SGHRS, YFSETQ. This CDR3 is built from 18 residues. Trimming removed 0 bases from V and 1 base from J, with 19 bases in between. In DNA, the CDR3 is TGCGCCAGCAGCTTGGCTGAAAACCTCTTGTGGGGGAACACTGAAGCTTTCTTT. Protein sequence: CASSLAENLLWGNTEAFF.

This clone was seen at least ten times. The chain links TRBV6-6 to TRBJ1-1; D not resolved. CDR3 length equals 13 residues. The germline gives CDR1 MNHNY, CDR2 SVGAGI (reference sequence). Trimming removed 0 bases at V and 7 bases at J, with 9 bases between. The CDR3: CASSYSTWNEAFF. In DNA, the CDR3 is TGTGCCAGCAGTTACTCGACTTGGAATGAAGCTTTCTTT.

This clone was picked up many times. The CDR3 nucleotides are TGTGCCAGCAGTTATGACCGCTTTACAACCAAAAACATTCAGTACTTC. Amino acid sequence: CASSYDRFTTKNIQYF. This chain links TRBV6-5 with TRBJ2-4; D remains ambiguous. CDR3 size: 16 residues. Germline V gene lookup returns CDR1 MNHEY and CDR2 SVGAGI. The V end lost 3 bases, the J end lost 2 bases, and 14 bases lay between the germline ends.

This clone was counted ten times or more. The V gene is TRBV28, the J gene TRBJ2-7, with 10 bases identical to TRBD2. The V segment lost 3 bases and the J segment 4 bases; nucleotides outside the gene matches: 9. Germline V gene sequence: CDR1 MDHEN, CDR2 SYDVKM. This CDR3 has 16 amino acids. CDR3 sequence (DNA): TGTGCCAGCAGTTTTCTGGACTCTAGCGGGAGATACGAGCAGTACTTC. Amino acids: CASSFLDSSGRYEQYF. The complete variable domain, with remaining parts taken from reference TRBV28 and TRBJ2-7, reads DVKVTQSSRYLVKRTGEKVFLECVQDMDHENMFWYRQDPGLGLRLIYFSYDVKMKEKGDIPEGYSVSREKKERFSLILESASTNQTSMYLCASSFLDSSGRYEQYFGPGTRLTVT.